This T cell receptor beta chain was captured by sequencing in a study of T cell changes during pregnancy in multiple sclerosis. TCRdb keeps only in-frame clones here, not all; method: immunoSEQ multiplex PCR. The sample yields approximately 83,000 clones, about 93% seen once. The CDR3 contains 13 residues. Germline V gene sequence: CDR1 MNHEY, CDR2 SVGAGI. The V and J ends lost 6 bases and 4 bases respectively, with 12 bases between them. The table lists this clone with a few counts. Specimen: peripheral blood, collected in the first trimester of pregnancy. This chain connects TRBV6-5 to TRBJ1-2; maybe TRBD1 (5 bases). This clonotype originated in a female donor with multiple sclerosis, enrolled in a pregnancy study. The CDR3 is CASSRVLGYGYTF. The CDR3 bases are TGTGCCAGCAGCAGGGTCTTGGGCTATGGCTACACCTTC.